The entry that follows covers one TCR beta chain sequence. The antigen it recognizes is unknown. No much larger clone exists at a distance of one base, and base qualities are not known. This sample stems from a study of radiotherapy plus CTLA-4 blockade in lung cancer listed by TCRdb under 2018. Concerning the study at large: Objective responses were observed in 18% of enrolled patients, and disease control was achieved in approximately 30%.

The study tested focal radiation therapy combined with CTLA-4 blockade (ipilimumab) in patients with chemo-refractory metastatic non-small-cell lung cancer. The protocol used for the library was the immunoSEQ multiplex PCR assay. The immuneACCESS repertoire file appears here via TCRdb, limited to in-frame rearrangements. These files lack a portion of the clones; in checked studies, under half of the deficit traces to unresolved V genes, and the cause of the others is not known. The sample profile shows roughly 88,000 clones; 83% of them were found once. The ten largest clonotypes hold around 0.9% of the sample. Between the V and J ends, shortened by 0 bases and 6 bases respectively, the junction contains 17 bases. CDR1 LGHNA and CDR2 YNFKEQ were looked up in the germline V gene. The CDR3 spans 16 residues, from the cysteine through the phenylalanine. The only DNA kept is the CDR3, 48 bases in frame from the first base.

Broader findings and caveats from the paper: TCR clones derived from tumors expanded in peripheral blood after treatment with radiotherapy and ipilimumab. The strongest predictors of response, as reported, were early dynamic changes in blood T cell clones along with a rise in serum interferon-beta after radiation.

The sequences come from peripheral blood, collected from a patient treated with radiotherapy plus ipilimumab. This sequence uses TRBV4-2 and TRBJ2-5; tentative D gene TRBD2, with 5 bases matching. The TCR sequence derives from a human donor with non-small cell lung cancer who had stable disease on radiotherapy plus ipilimumab. The CDR3 protein is CASSQELGSPGKTQYF. The nucleotides read TGTGCCAGCAGCCAAGAACTTGGCTCACCGGGGAAGACCCAGTACTTC.